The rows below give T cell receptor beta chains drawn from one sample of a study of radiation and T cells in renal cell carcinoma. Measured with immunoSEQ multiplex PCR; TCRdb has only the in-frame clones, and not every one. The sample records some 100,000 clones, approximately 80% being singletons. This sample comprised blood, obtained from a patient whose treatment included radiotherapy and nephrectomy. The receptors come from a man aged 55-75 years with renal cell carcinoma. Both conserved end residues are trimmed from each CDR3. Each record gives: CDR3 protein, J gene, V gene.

CDR3: ASSPLDSGRSEF
J: TRBJ2-1
V: TRBV18

CDR3: ASSLGVAGESADTQY
J: TRBJ2-3
V: TRBV7-9

CDR3: ASSPLGFGDQPQH
J: TRBJ1-5
V: TRBV19

CDR3: ASSMGGASSYNEQF
J: TRBJ2-1
V: TRBV19

CDR3: ASSESLGTVSYEQY
J: TRBJ2-7
V: TRBV10-2

CDR3: ASSLAPGRNQPQH
J: TRBJ1-5
V: TRBV7-2

CDR3: ASSILVGEQF
J: TRBJ2-1
V: TRBV19

CDR3: ASSLSINEQF
J: TRBJ2-1
V: TRBV5-5

CDR3: ASSVGLRYNEQF
J: TRBJ2-1
V: TRBV19

CDR3: ASSPGSGNGYT
J: TRBJ1-2
V: TRBV5-1

CDR3: ASSNTGVYEQY
J: TRBJ2-7
V: TRBV19

CDR3: ASRRVSGNTIY
J: TRBJ1-3
V: TRBV5-4

CDR3: ASSLSGRNYGYT
J: TRBJ1-2
V: TRBV28

CDR3: ASSQERMRNTGELF
J: TRBJ2-2
V: TRBV4-2

CDR3: ASSARGFGYT
J: TRBJ1-2
V: TRBV6-6

CDR3: ASSKAQAISGEGPYEQY
J: TRBJ2-7
V: TRBV19

CDR3: ASQSDSGAETQY
J: TRBJ2-5
V: TRBV2

CDR3: ASSPRGGQPYNEQF
J: TRBJ2-1
V: TRBV2

CDR3: ASSLVGQGTGELF
J: TRBJ2-2
V: TRBV4-1

CDR3: ASSDRTGLNEKLF
J: TRBJ1-4
V: TRBV28

CDR3: ASSYSVSHYNEQF
J: TRBJ2-1
V: TRBV6-5

CDR3: ASSFSRGNYEQY
J: TRBJ2-7
V: TRBV27

CDR3: ASSSGASGFADTQY
J: TRBJ2-3
V: TRBV27

CDR3: ASSQAPPGLAAYEQY
J: TRBJ2-7
V: TRBV4-1

CDR3: ASSLSTRLFGNTQY
J: TRBJ2-3
V: TRBV27

CDR3: ASSLGQGHTDTQY
J: TRBJ2-3
V: TRBV11-2

CDR3: ASNPGTGNEKLF
J: TRBJ1-4
V: TRBV5-1

CDR3: ASSEFDRGPGELF
J: TRBJ2-2
V: TRBV10-1

CDR3: ASSAAGQSNTEAF
J: TRBJ1-1
V: TRBV10-1

CDR3: ASSSQAGPTYEQY
J: TRBJ2-7
V: TRBV9

CDR3: ASNGRGGGTGELF
J: TRBJ2-2
V: TRBV7-8

CDR3: ASSPGNRQETQY
J: TRBJ2-5
V: TRBV18

CDR3: ASSEKRTGADTQY
J: TRBJ2-3
V: TRBV10-2

CDR3: ASSLVAGGQGYEQY
J: TRBJ2-7
V: TRBV5-1

CDR3: ASSLAGDDYNEQF
J: TRBJ2-1
V: TRBV10-1

CDR3: ASSQARLAGQETQY
J: TRBJ2-5
V: TRBV4-3

CDR3: ASSRSGSEGNYGYT
J: TRBJ1-2
V: TRBV5-1

CDR3: AISKDRGFSGANVLT
J: TRBJ2-6
V: TRBV10-3

CDR3: ASMPGQGGGMNTEAF
J: TRBJ1-1
V: TRBV5-1

CDR3: ASGQGSGANVLT
J: TRBJ2-6
V: TRBV7-7

CDR3: ASSLVQGPDTQY
J: TRBJ2-3
V: TRBV7-6

CDR3: ASSLPNQPQH
J: TRBJ1-5
V: TRBV5-4

CDR3: ASFDYGNYNEQF
J: TRBJ2-1
V: TRBV11-2

CDR3: ASSQDPAEACVSEQY
J: TRBJ2-7
V: TRBV4-2

CDR3: AWSSAGAYQPQH
J: TRBJ1-5
V: TRBV30

CDR3: AWKTAEKLF
J: TRBJ1-4
V: TRBV30

CDR3: ATSRQSLPSGANVLT
J: TRBJ2-6
V: TRBV15

CDR3: ASSRQGDRGNEQF
J: TRBJ2-1
V: TRBV5-6

CDR3: ASSARQGPNEQF
J: TRBJ2-1
V: TRBV2

CDR3: ASSQSPTSSGRGYEQY
J: TRBJ2-7
V: TRBV4-1